The subject of this entry is one T cell receptor beta chain. This specimen belongs to a study of blood T cells in healthy people across ages. This CDR3 region has 14 residues. The V and J ends lost 5 bases and 4 bases respectively, with 15 bases between them. The use of a sample-barcoded 5' primer and a J-beta primer mix characterized a second PCR of 7 to 11 cycles. Each cDNA molecule, via a template-switch adaptor with 12 random nucleotides, was tagged. A single record per CDR3 protein comes from TCRdb applying MiXCR to the 5' RACE reads. The data hold about 1,600,000 distinct CDR3 sequences, with about 40% observed a single time.

Sequences were obtained from blood. This chain joins TRBV12-3 or TRBV12-4 and TRBJ2-7; maybe TRBD2 (5 bases). The source of this sequence is a young woman in good health. CDR3 protein: CASSPDSSLYEQYF. CDR3 in DNA: TGTGCCAGCAGTCCGGACTCGAGCCTTTACGAGCAGTACTTC.